Listed here is a single T cell receptor (beta chain). Its antigen is currently unknown. The PCR employed 60 Vbeta primers together with 13 Jbeta primers. TCRdb's copy holds only in-frame clones and misses some; the assay was immunoSEQ multiplex PCR. The sample contains about 160,000 clones, 85% of which appear only once. These data belong to a study of cytomegalovirus exposure and HLA in healthy donors. Regarding the study as a whole: Most subjects' HLA-A and HLA-B alleles were reportedly predicted from TCR beta sequences.

The CDR3 length is 11 residues. V lost 8 bases and J 8 bases, leaving 10 bases between the germline ends. CDR1 SGHVS and CDR2 FQNEAQ come from the germline V gene. V usage is TRBV7-8 and J usage is TRBJ2-1; D not resolved. The sequence was obtained from a man younger than 35 in good health and CMV-seropositive. Sequenced input: PBMCs. The chain's CDR3 is CASSRGDEQFF. In nucleotides, the CDR3 is TGTGCCAGCTCTAGAGGTGATGAGCAGTTCTTC.